This T cell receptor beta chain was identified during a study of early stage breast cancer tumors. Background on the study: The ER+/PR+/HER2- tumors included fewer than 10 ductal and a few lobular carcinomas. Study results and caveats: Enriched TCRB sequences shared across patients were mostly commonly generated sequences.

Generated by immunoSEQ multiplex PCR, the TCRdb table keeps only in-frame clones and is missing some. The sample yields over 20,000 clones, about 70% seen once. The CDR3 is made up of 16 amino acids. V lost 7 bases to trimming and J lost 4 bases; unmatched junction nucleotides: 16. Germline V gene sequence: CDR1 SQVTM, CDR2 ANQGSEA. In regard to this clone: Its antigen is not known.

The receptor comes from a person between 60 and 70 years old with breast cancer. This chain uses TRBV29-1 with TRBJ2-1, with TRBD2 identical over 7 bases. Sequencing used breast tumor tissue. The CDR3 nucleotides are TGCAGCGCCGCCGGATTGACTAGCCCTTTATACAATGAGCAGTTCTTC. Encoded protein: CSAAGLTSPLYNEQFF.